Shown below are 18 T cell receptor beta chains from a single sample sequenced in a study of cytomegalovirus exposure and HLA in healthy donors (dated by TCRdb to about 2017). Libraries were constructed by the immunoSEQ multiplex PCR assay. The multiplex PCR relied on a mix of 60 forward primers for TCR Vbeta segments and 13 reverse primers for TCR Jbeta segments. The table was pulled from immuneACCESS by TCRdb, which kept in-frame rearrangements only. Such tables lose some clones; where checked, under half of the loss comes from unresolved V genes, and the rest has no known cause. The sample includes 150,000 to 200,000 clones, with 80% to 90% observed a single time. Of the sample, roughly 6.5% is held by the ten largest clones. Input material: PBMCs. All receptors derive from a man between 50 and 59 years old in good health and CMV-seropositive.

This rearrangement joins TRBV9 to TRBJ1-2; tentatively, D is TRBD1 (5 bases). CDR1 is SGDLS and CDR2 is YYNGEE in the germline V gene. Between the trimmed V and J ends, which lost 7 bases and 6 bases, there was a span of 19 bases. CDR3 length equals 14 residues. CDR3 bases: TGTGCCAGCGAGGATGCAAGGGGAGGAGATGGCTACACCTTC. This translates into CASEDARGGDGYTF.

This clone was seen a few times. The J gene is TRBJ2-1, the V gene TRBV6-5; D may be TRBD2 (6 bases). The CDR3 runs 16 residues. Germline lookup yields CDR1 MNHEY and CDR2 SVGAGI. Trimming shortened V by 0 bases and J by 6 bases, and 15 bases separated the two germline ends. The CDR3 DNA reads TGTGCCAGCAGTTACTCTACTAGCCCCCCGGGCAATGAGCAGTTCTTC. Its translation is CASSYSTSPPGNEQFF.

The genes are TRBV6-5 and TRBJ1-6; no definite D call. V shed 2 bases and J shed 8 bases, with 7 bases lying between them. Per germline, CDR1 MNHEY and CDR2 SVGAGI. This CDR3 contains 13 residues. The CDR3 region has the DNA TGTGCCAGCAGTTACGATGGAGATTCACCCCTCCACTTT. Protein product: CASSYDGDSPLHF.

This clone was counted only a few times. The V gene is TRBV27, the J gene TRBJ2-7, with D hard to call. In germline, CDR1 is MNHEY, CDR2 SMNVEV (reference sequence). This CDR3 comprises 15 residues. Trimming took 0 bases from V and 6 from J, leaving 15 bases between them. In nucleotides, the CDR3 is TGTGCCAGCAGTTTATCTATCCCCGGCCTAGGCGAGCAGTACTTC. Its translation: CASSLSIPGLGEQYF.

A word on this clone: An end of the junction differs from the germline gene, which may be a read error. Other DNA sequences in this sample translate to the same CDR3. This chain connects TRBV7-3 to TRBJ2-3; D may be TRBD2 (6 bases). The CDR3 length is 16 residues. Per germline, CDR1 SGHTA and CDR2 FQGTGA. The CDR3 DNA is TGTGCTAGCAGCTTAGGAGCGGGTTCTAGCACAGATACGCAGTATTTT. As protein: CASSLGAGSSTDTQYF.

Concerning this clone: The same CDR3 also results from other DNA sequences found in this sample. The rearrangement links TRBV7-9 to TRBJ2-7; D remains ambiguous. The V end was cut by 1 base, the J end by 3 bases, with 4 bases between. Germline assignment: CDR1 SEHNR and CDR2 FQNEAQ (reference sequence). The CDR3 is 12 amino acids. Written as DNA, the CDR3 is TGTGCCAGCAGCTTAGGGGACTACGAGCAGTACGTC. It specifies CASSLGDYEQYV.

The chain uses TRBV6-1 and TRBJ1-4, with D perhaps TRBD1 (5 bases). The CDR3 is 15 residues long. V dropped 0 bases and J dropped 5 bases, with 10 bases sitting between them. Per germline, CDR1 MNHNS and CDR2 SASEGT. CDR3 protein: CASSEARGGNEKLFF. The DNA for the CDR3 is TGTGCCAGCAGTGAAGCCCGGGGGGGGAATGAAAAACTGTTTTTT.

The CDR3 reads CAISVGQGTYEQYF. Written as DNA, the CDR3 is TGTGCCATCAGTGTGGGACAGGGGACGTACGAGCAGTACTTC. The chain couples TRBV10-3 to TRBJ2-7; 10 nucleotides align to TRBD1. This CDR3 spans 14 amino acids. Germline V gene sequence: CDR1 ENHRY, CDR2 SYGVKD. The ends lost 4 bases at V and 4 bases at J; junction bases unmatched: 4.

CDR3 sequence (DNA): TGTGCCAGCAGCTTAGGGCAGTGGAGCACTGAAGCTTTCTTT. It encodes CASSLGQWSTEAFF. V gene TRBV7-9 combines with J gene TRBJ1-1; D gene unclear. The CDR3 loop spans 14 amino acids. Trimming took off 1 base at V and 4 bases at J, with 10 bases between the two ends. Looked up from germline, CDR1 is SEHNR and CDR2 is FQNEAQ (reference sequence).

The gene calls are TRBV18 and TRBJ2-3; maybe TRBD1 (6 bases). Trimming shortened V by 3 bases and J by 0 bases, and 16 bases separated the two germline ends. CDR1 and CDR2 from the germline V gene are KGHSH and LQKENI. The length of the CDR3 is 17 residues. CDR3 loop: CASSPLRGLTSTDTQYF. The CDR3, as DNA: TGTGCCAGCTCACCCCTCAGGGGTCTTACTAGCACAGATACGCAGTATTTT.

The rearrangement links TRBV27 to TRBJ2-3; TRBD2 aligns across 10 bases. V shed 4 bases and J 1 base; nucleotides not matched to a gene: 5. There are 16 residues in the CDR3. Germline assignment: CDR1 MNHEY and CDR2 SMNVEV (reference sequence). As DNA, the CDR3 is TGTGCCAGCAGTTCCTCTAGCGGGAGACGCACAGATACGCAGTATTTT. Its protein product is CASSSSSGRRTDTQYF.

DNA for the CDR3: TGTGCCAGTAGTAGGGGCCAGGCGGAGGGCTACACCTTC. Translation: CASSRGQAEGYTF. The J gene is TRBJ1-2, the V gene TRBV19; TRBD1 might be the D (5 bases). This CDR3 has 13 amino acids. V lost 4 bases, J lost 8 bases, and 14 bases lay in between. The germline CDR1 and CDR2 sequences are LNHDA and SQIVND (reference sequence).

V is TRBV4-1 and J is TRBJ2-1; 8 nucleotides align to TRBD2. The junction had 9 bases not matched to a gene; V was cut back by 1 base and J by 10 bases. The V gene's germline CDR1 is MGHRA and CDR2 YSYEKL. This CDR3 is 15 amino acids long. The chain's CDR3 is CASSQGPAGDREQFF. CDR3 nucleotides: TGCGCCAGCAGCCAAGGCCCAGCGGGAGACCGCGAGCAGTTCTTC.

This chain uses TRBV11-1 with TRBJ2-2; D may be TRBD1 (5 bases). This CDR3 has 16 residues. V was cut by 1 base and J by 0 bases, with 9 bases left in between. Germline V lookup: CDR1 SGHAT, CDR2 FQDESV (reference sequence). The DNA for the CDR3 is TGTGCCAGCAGCTTAGTCTCAGGGACGAACACCGGGGAGCTGTTTTTT. This sequence encodes CASSLVSGTNTGELFF.

The chain joins TRBV9 to TRBJ2-2, with a tentative D call TRBD1 (5 bases). The CDR3 spans 17 residues. V lost 3 bases, J lost 8 bases, and 23 bases lay in between. Germline loops: CDR1 SGDLS, CDR2 YYNGEE. CDR3 nucleotide sequence: TGTGCCAGCAGCGGGTTTTCGACAGTTCTATCTATAGGGGAGCTGTTTTTT. As protein: CASSGFSTVLSIGELFF.

V and J are TRBV29-1 and TRBJ1-2; perhaps TRBD1 as D (6 bases). V was pared by 5 bases and J by 5 bases, with 15 bases between. There are 13 residues in the CDR3. Per germline, CDR1 SQVTM and CDR2 ANQGSEA. Written as DNA, the CDR3 is TGCAGCGTTCGATCAGGGGAGATGTATGGCTACACCTTC. Encoded protein: CSVRSGEMYGYTF.

The chain recombines TRBV6-1 with TRBJ1-5; TRBD1 matches at 8 bases. The CDR3 is 15 amino acids. Losses at the gene ends were 7 bases for V and 1 base for J; bases not matched to a gene: 6. Germline V gene lookup returns CDR1 MNHNS and CDR2 SASEGT. The CDR3 DNA is TGTGCCAGCAAAACCGGGACAGGAAGCAATCAGCCCCAGCATTTT. Its protein product is CASKTGTGSNQPQHF.

The chain employs TRBV6-1 and TRBJ2-5, with a weak D call TRBD2 (7 bases). The CDR3 runs 16 residues. CDR1 and CDR2 from the germline V gene are MNHNS and SASEGT. V was trimmed by 3 bases and J by 4 bases, leaving 18 bases between them. The chain's CDR3 is CASSDWGGLSRETQYF. CDR3 DNA: TGTGCCAGCAGTGATTGGGGGGGCCTTTCCCGAGAGACCCAGTACTTC.